These 11 T cell receptor beta chains were all obtained from the same sample, sequenced in a study of T cells expressing NK-cell markers. TCRdb reprocessed the 5' RACE reads, with one entry per CDR3 protein and no DNA. The table for this sample gives roughly 350,000 distinct CDR3 sequences. The sequencing sample was made of blood T cells: a sorted CD56 or NKG2C T cell subset, CD4+ or CD8+ T cells, or bulk PBMC T cells (not recorded which). Source of these receptors: a man aged 18 to 69 in good health.

V is TRBV5-1 and J is TRBJ2-5; TCRdb selects TRBD1, and the lack of DNA leaves this call unchecked. The CDR3 covers 15 residues. CDR1 and CDR2 (germline): SGHRS, YFSETQ. The CDR3 here is CASSIVRGTQETQYF.

J is TRBJ2-2 and V is TRBV7-6. Germline V lookup: CDR1 SGHVS, CDR2 FNYEAQ. The CDR3 runs 12 residues. The CDR3 spells CASSGVTGELFF.

This sequence joins TRBV7-2 and TRBJ2-7; TCRdb calls TRBD1, which cannot be checked without DNA. Germline V gene data show CDR1 as SGHTA and CDR2 as FQGNSA. This CDR3 spans 15 amino acids. This chain's CDR3 is CASSSQQGRRYEQYF.

The gene calls are TRBV5-1 and TRBJ2-2; TCRdb's assignment of TRBD1 cannot be checked, as there is no DNA. CDR1 and CDR2 (germline): SGHRS, YFSETQ. This CDR3 contains 17 residues. The CDR3 here is CASSRTGPTPRAGELFF.

The chain is built from TRBV10-3 and TRBJ2-2; the TRBD2 assignment by TCRdb is unverifiable without DNA. The CDR3 loop spans 14 amino acids. Germline lookup yields CDR1 ENHRY and CDR2 SYGVKD. CDR3 region: CAIKKGPDTGELFF.

The chain employs TRBV12-3 or TRBV12-4 and TRBJ2-7; there is no DNA to check the TCRdb D call of TRBD1. The CDR3 length is 13 residues. CDR3 sequence: CASRTGGRDEQYF.

The rearrangement links TRBV6-1 to TRBJ2-3; TCRdb selects TRBD2, and the lack of DNA leaves this call unchecked. This CDR3 comprises 16 residues. Germline assignment: CDR1 MNHNS and CDR2 SASEGT. The CDR3 here is CASRSLLAVSTDTQYF.

The chain is built from TRBV9 and TRBJ2-1; TCRdb designates TRBD1, a call that cannot be tested without DNA. Looked up from germline, CDR1 is SGDLS and CDR2 is YYNGEE. CDR3 length: 15 amino acids. CDR3 protein: CASSVLPGGRNEQFF.

V gene TRBV20-1 combines with J gene TRBJ2-1; the D call from TCRdb, TRBD1, cannot be confirmed without DNA. This CDR3 is 14 amino acids long. Per germline, CDR1 DFQATT and CDR2 SNEGSKA (reference sequence). The CDR3 loop reads CSAGGTGSYNEQFF.

V and J are TRBV28 and TRBJ1-1; TCRdb's assignment of TRBD1 cannot be checked, as there is no DNA. The CDR3 totals 16 residues. From germline, CDR1 is MDHEN and CDR2 SYDVKM. The CDR3: CASSLWSGEANTEAFF.

The chain combines TRBV6-1 with TRBJ2-5; TCRdb lists TRBD2, though no DNA is available to test this call. Germline V gives CDR1 MNHNS, CDR2 SASEGT. CDR3 length equals 15 residues. The CDR3 loop is CASSATGTPLETQYF.